A selection of T cell receptor beta chains follows, all from one sample in a study of response to subunit inactivated influenza vaccine. Via MiXCR, TCRdb re-called the RT-PCR reads, giving one row per CDR3 protein. The data contain roughly 460,000 distinct CDR3 sequences, 11% of them seen just once; the ten biggest clones take up less than 15%. The specimen was PBMCs from blood, collected roughly 45 days after vaccination. These TCRs come from a man aged 45-65 years who received an inactivated influenza vaccine. Each CDR3 is given with its conserved first and last residue. Each record gives: clone size, D gene, J gene, V gene, CDR3 DNA, CDR3 protein. A D gene is named only where the DNA matches it firmly. Clone size is stated in some rows and not others, as once, few, many or a class when expanded.

clone size: NA
D gene: NA
J gene: TRBJ2-7
V gene: TRBV28
CDR3 DNA: TGTGCCAGCAGACGCAGGGGGGCCTACGAGCAGTACTTC
CDR3 protein: CASRRRGAYEQYF

clone size: NA
D gene: NA
J gene: TRBJ1-1
V gene: TRBV20-1
CDR3 DNA: TGCAGTGCTAGCCGGGACACTGAAGCTTTCTTT
CDR3 protein: CSASRDTEAFF

clone size: few
D gene: NA
J gene: TRBJ2-2
V gene: TRBV12-3/TRBV12-4
CDR3 DNA: TGTGCCAGCAGTTTATTCGGGGGTACGAACACCGGGGAGCTGTTTTTT
CDR3 protein: CASSLFGGTNTGELFF

clone size: many
D gene: NA
J gene: TRBJ1-2
V gene: TRBV12-3/TRBV12-4
CDR3 DNA: TGTGCCAGCAGTGCCGGGACTCTTAACTATGGCTACACCTTC
CDR3 protein: CASSAGTLNYGYTF

clone size: few
D gene: TRBD1
J gene: TRBJ2-7
V gene: TRBV4-2
CDR3 DNA: TGTGCCAGCAGCCCCCTTGGGGGACAGGGGACCTACGAGCAGTACTTC
CDR3 protein: CASSPLGGQGTYEQYF

clone size: NA
D gene: TRBD2
J gene: TRBJ2-2
V gene: TRBV3-1
CDR3 DNA: TGTGCCAGCAGTGATACCGGGACTAGATCCGGGGAGCTGTTTTTT
CDR3 protein: CASSDTGTRSGELFF

clone size: few
D gene: NA
J gene: TRBJ2-7
V gene: TRBV20-1
CDR3 DNA: TGCAGCGGGCTGGGCCCCAGCTCCTACGAGCAGTACTTC
CDR3 protein: CSGLGPSSYEQYF

clone size: many
D gene: NA
J gene: TRBJ1-2
V gene: TRBV5-1
CDR3 DNA: TGTGCCAGCAGTCTCGGGACGGATTATGGCTACACCTTC
CDR3 protein: CASSLGTDYGYTF

clone size: NA
D gene: TRBD1
J gene: TRBJ1-2
V gene: TRBV20-1
CDR3 DNA: TGCAGTGCTCCCCGGACAGGCCCCGGCTATGGCTACACCTTC
CDR3 protein: CSAPRTGPGYGYTF

clone size: many
D gene: NA
J gene: TRBJ1-5
V gene: TRBV10-3
CDR3 DNA: TGTGCCATCAGTGAGTCGGGGCAGGCTCAGCCCCAGCATTTT
CDR3 protein: CAISESGQAQPQHF

clone size: few
D gene: TRBD2
J gene: TRBJ2-1
V gene: TRBV14
CDR3 DNA: TGTGCCAGCAGCCAAGGACTAGCGGGGAGATTACAGTTCTTC
CDR3 protein: CASSQGLAGRLQFF

clone size: few
D gene: TRBD1
J gene: TRBJ2-2
V gene: TRBV6-5
CDR3 DNA: TGTGCCAGCAGTTACTCGAGTTGGCCAGGGGGCACCGGGGAGCTGTTTTTT
CDR3 protein: CASSYSSWPGGTGELFF

clone size: NA
D gene: NA
J gene: TRBJ1-1
V gene: TRBV4-1
CDR3 DNA: TGCGCCAGCAGCCAACCGGGACGGAGTTCTCCTGAAGCTTTCTTT
CDR3 protein: CASSQPGRSSPEAFF

clone size: few
D gene: TRBD1
J gene: TRBJ1-1
V gene: TRBV5-5
CDR3 DNA: TGTGCCAGCAACAGGGGGCTCAATACTGAAGCTTTCTTT
CDR3 protein: CASNRGLNTEAFF

clone size: few
D gene: NA
J gene: TRBJ2-1
V gene: TRBV24-1
CDR3 DNA: TGTGCCACCAGTGACTGGACAGCTTACAATGAGCAGTTCTTC
CDR3 protein: CATSDWTAYNEQFF

clone size: NA
D gene: NA
J gene: TRBJ2-5
V gene: TRBV5-1
CDR3 DNA: TGCGCCAGCAGGACGGACCAGGTCAGGGAGACCCAGTACTTC
CDR3 protein: CASRTDQVRETQYF

clone size: few
D gene: TRBD2
J gene: TRBJ2-5
V gene: TRBV7-9
CDR3 DNA: TGTGCCAGCAGGTCCTTTCACACTAGCGGGGGAAGAGAGACCCAGTACTTC
CDR3 protein: CASRSFHTSGGRETQYF

clone size: NA
D gene: NA
J gene: TRBJ1-1
V gene: TRBV12-3/TRBV12-4
CDR3 DNA: TGTGCCAGCAGTTCCAGGGCGAGCGCTTTCTTT
CDR3 protein: CASSSRASAFF

clone size: few
D gene: NA
J gene: TRBJ2-7
V gene: TRBV12-3/TRBV12-4
CDR3 DNA: TGTGCCAGCAGTTCCCCCCGGGGCGAGCAGTACTTC
CDR3 protein: CASSSPRGEQYF

clone size: few
D gene: NA
J gene: TRBJ2-1
V gene: TRBV7-7
CDR3 DNA: TGTGCTAGCAGCTTAGCTCCTTCGAGGGCGGGGGCCCCCTCCTACAATGAGCAGTTCTTC
CDR3 protein: CASSLAPSRAGAPSYNEQFF

clone size: NA
D gene: NA
J gene: TRBJ1-2
V gene: TRBV7-2
CDR3 DNA: TGTGCCAGCAGCTTAGCCGGGGGGGCCGCTAACTATGGCTACACCTTC
CDR3 protein: CASSLAGGAANYGYTF

clone size: many
D gene: TRBD1
J gene: TRBJ2-3
V gene: TRBV4-2
CDR3 DNA: TGTGCCAGCAGCCAGGCTGACAGGGTCACAGATACGCAGTATTTT
CDR3 protein: CASSQADRVTDTQYF

clone size: few
D gene: NA
J gene: TRBJ2-7
V gene: TRBV28
CDR3 DNA: TGTGCCAGCAGTCCACCCCAGGTTTACGAGCAGTACTTC
CDR3 protein: CASSPPQVYEQYF

clone size: NA
D gene: NA
J gene: TRBJ2-3
V gene: TRBV6-1
CDR3 DNA: TGTGCCAGCAGTGCCCCGCTAGTCTCGAATACGCAGTATTTT
CDR3 protein: CASSAPLVSNTQYF

clone size: many
D gene: NA
J gene: TRBJ2-1
V gene: TRBV7-2
CDR3 DNA: TGTGCCAGCAGCTTGGGACCAGACAATGAGCAGTTCTTC
CDR3 protein: CASSLGPDNEQFF

clone size: many
D gene: NA
J gene: TRBJ2-5
V gene: TRBV6-1
CDR3 DNA: TGTGCCAGCAGTCGGACAGTGAATGATTTGGAGACCCAGTACTTC
CDR3 protein: CASSRTVNDLETQYF

clone size: few
D gene: TRBD2
J gene: TRBJ2-3
V gene: TRBV7-2
CDR3 DNA: TGTGCCAGCAGCCTAATTTCCACCGGGACTAGCCTGTATTTT
CDR3 protein: CASSLISTGTSLYF

clone size: NA
D gene: NA
J gene: TRBJ2-1
V gene: TRBV7-2
CDR3 DNA: TGTGCCAGCAGCTACCTACCCGGAGATGAGCAGTTCTTC
CDR3 protein: CASSYLPGDEQFF

clone size: few
D gene: TRBD2
J gene: TRBJ2-1
V gene: TRBV4-1
CDR3 DNA: TGCGCCAGCAGCCAAGAGCATTTCGTACTAGCGGGAGCTGAGCAGTTCTTC
CDR3 protein: CASSQEHFVLAGAEQFF

clone size: few
D gene: TRBD1
J gene: TRBJ2-5
V gene: TRBV7-9
CDR3 DNA: TGTGCCAGCAGCTTCGGGACAGAGAGTGGCCAGTACTTC
CDR3 protein: CASSFGTESGQYF

clone size: NA
D gene: NA
J gene: TRBJ2-2
V gene: TRBV9
CDR3 DNA: TGTGCCAGCAGCGCTCTGAGGGCCGGGGAGCTGTTTTTT
CDR3 protein: CASSALRAGELFF

clone size: many
D gene: TRBD1
J gene: TRBJ2-7
V gene: TRBV12-3/TRBV12-4
CDR3 DNA: TGTGCCAGCAGACCGGGACAGGGTAATCACGAGCAGTACTTC
CDR3 protein: CASRPGQGNHEQYF

clone size: few
D gene: NA
J gene: TRBJ1-1
V gene: TRBV5-1
CDR3 DNA: TGCGCCAGCAGCTTGGAACCGACTGTAAACACTGAAGCTTTCTTT
CDR3 protein: CASSLEPTVNTEAFF

clone size: many
D gene: TRBD1
J gene: TRBJ2-1
V gene: TRBV12-3/TRBV12-4
CDR3 DNA: TGTGCCAGCAGTTTCCCCGGGACAGGGAAGACTGAGCAGTTCTTC
CDR3 protein: CASSFPGTGKTEQFF

clone size: few
D gene: NA
J gene: TRBJ1-2
V gene: TRBV29-1
CDR3 DNA: TGCAGCGTTGGAACATACGAAAGTGGCTACACCTTC
CDR3 protein: CSVGTYESGYTF

clone size: few
D gene: NA
J gene: TRBJ2-3
V gene: TRBV24-1
CDR3 DNA: TGTGCCACCAGCGACCGTGATAACACAGATACGCAGTATTTT
CDR3 protein: CATSDRDNTDTQYF

clone size: few
D gene: NA
J gene: TRBJ1-4
V gene: TRBV4-2
CDR3 DNA: TGTGCCAGCAGCCAAGATCTCGGCAGGGTTGAAAAACTGTTTTTT
CDR3 protein: CASSQDLGRVEKLFF

clone size: many
D gene: NA
J gene: TRBJ1-1
V gene: TRBV2
CDR3 DNA: TGTGCCAGCAGTGAAGCGCTTGGGCAGTCAGGGAGAAACACTGAAGCTTTCTTT
CDR3 protein: CASSEALGQSGRNTEAFF

clone size: many
D gene: NA
J gene: TRBJ2-1
V gene: TRBV6-6
CDR3 DNA: TGTGCCAGCAGGGATTTGAATGAGCAGTTCTTC
CDR3 protein: CASRDLNEQFF

clone size: many
D gene: NA
J gene: TRBJ2-1
V gene: TRBV12-3/TRBV12-4
CDR3 DNA: TGTGCCAGCAGTCCACAGTACAATGAGCAGTTCTTC
CDR3 protein: CASSPQYNEQFF

clone size: many
D gene: NA
J gene: TRBJ2-7
V gene: TRBV15
CDR3 DNA: TGTGCCACCAGCAGAGAAGGTGGGACCCTCTACGAGCAGTACTTC
CDR3 protein: CATSREGGTLYEQYF

clone size: NA
D gene: TRBD2
J gene: TRBJ2-7
V gene: TRBV4-2
CDR3 DNA: TGTGCCAGCAGGTTGACGGGAGGGCCGGGGGAGCAGTACTTC
CDR3 protein: CASRLTGGPGEQYF

clone size: NA
D gene: NA
J gene: TRBJ1-5
V gene: TRBV7-2
CDR3 DNA: TGTGCCAGCAGCTTAAGGGAAGTGAGCCAGCCCCAGCATTTT
CDR3 protein: CASSLREVSQPQHF

clone size: NA
D gene: TRBD2
J gene: TRBJ2-1
V gene: TRBV7-9
CDR3 DNA: TGTGCCAGCAGCTTAGCAGTAGGGAGGGGCAATGAGCAGTTCTTC
CDR3 protein: CASSLAVGRGNEQFF

clone size: NA
D gene: NA
J gene: TRBJ2-2
V gene: TRBV7-9
CDR3 DNA: TGTGCCAGCAGCCCTCCGAGGGGTCGCACCGGGGAGCTGTTTTTT
CDR3 protein: CASSPPRGRTGELFF

clone size: NA
D gene: NA
J gene: TRBJ1-2
V gene: TRBV11-2
CDR3 DNA: TGTGCCAGCAGCCTCCTCGGGACGGACTATGGCTACACCTTC
CDR3 protein: CASSLLGTDYGYTF

clone size: many
D gene: TRBD1
J gene: TRBJ2-7
V gene: TRBV5-1
CDR3 DNA: TGTGCCAGCAGCTTAGTACAGGGGTACGAGCAGTACTTC
CDR3 protein: CASSLVQGYEQYF

clone size: few
D gene: NA
J gene: TRBJ2-2
V gene: TRBV7-2
CDR3 DNA: TGTGCCAGCAGCTTAGGGTCCGCCCGTGGCACCGGGGAGCTGTTTTTT
CDR3 protein: CASSLGSARGTGELFF

clone size: few
D gene: NA
J gene: TRBJ2-5
V gene: TRBV5-1
CDR3 DNA: TGCGCCAGCAGCACCAGACCCCCCTGGGACCTCTTGGGCCAAGAGACCCAGTACTTC
CDR3 protein: CASSTRPPWDLLGQETQYF

clone size: few
D gene: TRBD1
J gene: TRBJ1-1
V gene: TRBV10-3
CDR3 DNA: TGTGCCATCAGACAGGGGAAATTGAACACTGAAGCTTTCTTT
CDR3 protein: CAIRQGKLNTEAFF

clone size: NA
D gene: NA
J gene: TRBJ2-7
V gene: TRBV7-9
CDR3 DNA: TGTGCCAGCCTAGGGCTGGAAGTGTGGGAGCAGTACTTC
CDR3 protein: CASLGLEVWEQYF

clone size: few
D gene: NA
J gene: TRBJ2-5
V gene: TRBV29-1
CDR3 DNA: TGCAGCATACAGATACAAGAGACCCAGTACTTC
CDR3 protein: CSIQIQETQYF

clone size: NA
D gene: TRBD2
J gene: TRBJ2-1
V gene: TRBV11-2
CDR3 DNA: TGTGCCAGCAGCTCACTAGGCGGGAGGGCCTCTACACGACTCAATGAGCAGTTCTTC
CDR3 protein: CASSSLGGRASTRLNEQFF

clone size: NA
D gene: NA
J gene: TRBJ2-1
V gene: TRBV12-3/TRBV12-4
CDR3 DNA: TGTGCCAGCAGTTTAAGAGGGGGGGGATACAATGAGCAGTTCTTC
CDR3 protein: CASSLRGGGYNEQFF